A selection of T cell receptor beta chains follows, all from one sample in a study of neurological immune-mediated disorders. MiXCR was run by TCRdb on the 5' RACE reads, yielding one entry per CDR3 protein. The sample consists of over 60,000 distinct CDR3 sequences, approximately 5% of them appearing once. The sample consisted of PBMCs. These receptor sequences come from a woman aged 25 to 39 with multiple sclerosis. Each CDR3 is given with its conserved first and last residue. The D gene is left open where the match is weak. Only part of the rows carry a size: once, few, many, or a class if the clone is expanded.

>many|TRBV10-2|.|13|TRBJ1-5
TGCGCCAGCAGCCGTGGTTTGCGTTTAGCCCAGCATTTT
CASSRGLRLAQHF
>many|TRBV12-3/TRBV12-4|TRBD1|15|TRBJ1-6
TGTGCCAGCAGCCTAACAGGGGGCTCTAATTCACCCCTCCACTTT
CASSLTGGSNSPLHF
>many|TRBV7-6|TRBD2|14|TRBJ2-2
TGTGCCAGCAGCTTAGCGCGGACTAGCGGGGAGCTGTTTTTT
CASSLARTSGELFF
>many|TRBV20-1|.|13|TRBJ2-7
TGCAGTGCTCCGGACCCAAACGGAGCCGAGCAGTACTTC
CSAPDPNGAEQYF
>many|TRBV5-1|TRBD1|15|TRBJ2-7
TGCGCCAGCAGCTTGGCCCCGGGACAGAGCTACGAGCAGTACTTC
CASSLAPGQSYEQYF
>.|TRBV12-3/TRBV12-4|.|14|TRBJ2-2
TGTGCCAGCAGGTTACAGGGAAACACCGGGGAGCTGTTTTTT
CASRLQGNTGELFF
>few|TRBV12-3/TRBV12-4|.|15|TRBJ2-3
TGTGCCAGCAGTTCCCCGACTGACGGCACAGATACGCAGTATTTT
CASSSPTDGTDTQYF
>many|TRBV4-1|.|16|TRBJ1-5
TGCGCCAGCAGCCAAGCAGGCACCCAGGGCCTTCAGCCCCAGCATTTT
CASSQAGTQGLQPQHF
>.|TRBV5-5|TRBD1|15|TRBJ1-5
TGTGCCAGCAGTGAGTGGACAGGATCGAATAAGACCCAGAATTTT
CASSEWTGSNKTQNF
>many|TRBV20-1|TRBD2|13|TRBJ2-1
TGCAGTGCTAGGGGGACTACGGATTACGAGCAGTTCTTC
CSARGTTDYEQFF
>many|TRBV5-1|TRBD2|16|TRBJ2-3
TGCGCCAGCAGCCCCCTTACGGGGGGGACCACAGATACGCAGTATTTT
CASSPLTGGTTDTQYF
>many|TRBV5-1|.|12|TRBJ2-3
TGCGCCAGCAGCTTGGATGTAGATACGCAGTATTTT
CASSLDVDTQYF
>many|TRBV12-3/TRBV12-4|.|15|TRBJ2-1
TGTGCCAGCAGTCCCGACAAAGGTGGACAGCCCCCTCAGTTCTTC
CASSPDKGGQPPQFF
>.|TRBV9|TRBD2|18|TRBJ2-6
TGTGCCAGCAGCGTGGCTAGCGGGGGTCGCTCTGGGGCCAACGTCCTGACTTTC
CASSVASGGRSGANVLTF
>many|TRBV12-3/TRBV12-4|.|11|TRBJ2-5
TGTGCCAGCAGTCAAGGAGAGACCCAGTACTTC
CASSQGETQYF
>.|TRBV20-1|.|13|TRBJ2-5
TGCAGTGCTAGCCAGGCCTCACAAGAGACCCAGTACTTC
CSASQASQETQYF
>few|TRBV5-5|.|15|TRBJ1-1
TGTGCCAGCAGCTTGGTTAGAGGGGTGAACACTGAAGCTTTCTTT
CASSLVRGVNTEAFF
>.|TRBV5-1|.|13|TRBJ1-1
TGCGCCAGCAGAGTTAGGGTGGACACTGAAGCTTTCTTT
CASRVRVDTEAFF
>many|TRBV25-1|.|14|TRBJ1-2
TGTGCCAGCAGTGAATCTCAGGGCCGCTATGGCTACACCTTC
CASSESQGRYGYTF
>few|TRBV18|.|14|TRBJ1-1
TGTGCCAGCTCCGGGGAAGACGGAAACACTGAAGCTTTCTTT
CASSGEDGNTEAFF